This T cell receptor beta chain was retrieved from a study of STAT3 mutations in large granular lymphocyte leukemia. Overall study findings and caveats: After therapy, 6 of 18 patients switched clonotypes, all new clones STAT3 wild type. Every T-cell large granular lymphocyte leukemia patient had at least one immunodominant TCR beta clonotype.

J gave up 1 base and V 1 base, and 3 bases lay outside the gene matches. The germline V gene encodes CDR1 SGHDN and CDR2 FVKESK. This CDR3 is 16 amino acids long. Average productive template count per sample was 40,000 to 45,000. TCRdb's copy holds only in-frame clones and misses some; the assay was immunoSEQ multiplex PCR. The sample includes some 30,000 clones, more than 75% seen only once; the top ten take approximately 12%. This clone was detected only a few times. Its antigen is undetermined. The sample comprised peripheral blood mononuclear cells. This receptor was taken from a man in his 60s with T-cell large granular lymphocyte leukemia. Some clones in this sample may be carry-over from other donors' samples. The V gene is TRBV14, the J gene TRBJ2-2, with 7 bases lining up with TRBD2. The CDR3 protein is CASSQGSGVNTGELFF. The CDR3, as DNA: TGTGCCAGCAGCCAAGGGAGCGGGGTGAACACCGGGGAGCTGTTTTTT.